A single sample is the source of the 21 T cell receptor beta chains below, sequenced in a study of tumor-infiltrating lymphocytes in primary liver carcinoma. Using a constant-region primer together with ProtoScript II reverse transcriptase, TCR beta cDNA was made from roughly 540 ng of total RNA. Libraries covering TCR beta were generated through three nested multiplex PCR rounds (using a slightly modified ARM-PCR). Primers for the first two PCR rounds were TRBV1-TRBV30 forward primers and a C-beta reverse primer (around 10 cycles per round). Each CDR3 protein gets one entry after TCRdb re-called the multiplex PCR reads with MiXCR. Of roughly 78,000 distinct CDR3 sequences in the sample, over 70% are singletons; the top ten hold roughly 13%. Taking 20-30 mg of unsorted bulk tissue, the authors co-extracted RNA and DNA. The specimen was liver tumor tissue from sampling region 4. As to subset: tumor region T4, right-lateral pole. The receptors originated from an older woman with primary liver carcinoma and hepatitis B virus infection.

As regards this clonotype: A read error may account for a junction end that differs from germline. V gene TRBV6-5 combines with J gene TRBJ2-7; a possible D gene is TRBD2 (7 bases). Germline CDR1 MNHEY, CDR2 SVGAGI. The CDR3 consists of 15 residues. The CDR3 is CASSPRGAVAYGQYF. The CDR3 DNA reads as TGTGCAAGCAGCCCCCGGGGGGCGGTAGCCTACGGGCAGTACTTC.

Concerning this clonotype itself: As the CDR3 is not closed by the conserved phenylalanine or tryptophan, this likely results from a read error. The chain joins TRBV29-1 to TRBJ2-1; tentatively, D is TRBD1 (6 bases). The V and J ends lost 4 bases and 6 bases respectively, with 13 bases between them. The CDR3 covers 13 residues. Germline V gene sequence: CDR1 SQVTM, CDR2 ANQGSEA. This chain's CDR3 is CSVVKRRGNEQFL. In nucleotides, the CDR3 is TGCAGCGTTGTAAAACGCAGGGGCAATGAGCAGTTCCTC.

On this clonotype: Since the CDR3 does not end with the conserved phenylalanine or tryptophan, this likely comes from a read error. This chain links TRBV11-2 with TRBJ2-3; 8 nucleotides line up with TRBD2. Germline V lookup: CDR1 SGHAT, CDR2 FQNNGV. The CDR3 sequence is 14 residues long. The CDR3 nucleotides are TGTGCCAGCAGCTTAACGGGGGGGGCAGATGCGCAGTATTAT. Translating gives CASSLTGGADAQYY.

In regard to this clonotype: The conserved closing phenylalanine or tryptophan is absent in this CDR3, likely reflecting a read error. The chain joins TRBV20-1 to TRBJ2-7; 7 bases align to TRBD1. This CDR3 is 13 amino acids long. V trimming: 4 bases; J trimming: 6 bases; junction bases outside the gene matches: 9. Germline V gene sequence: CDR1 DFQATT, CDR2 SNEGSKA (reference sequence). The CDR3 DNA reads TGCAGTGCTAACGAGGACAGGAGAGTCGAGCAGTACTCC. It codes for CSANEDRRVEQYS.

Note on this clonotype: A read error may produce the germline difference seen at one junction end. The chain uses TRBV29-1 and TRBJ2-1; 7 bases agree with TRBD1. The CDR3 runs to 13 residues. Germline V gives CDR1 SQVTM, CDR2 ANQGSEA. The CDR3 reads CGVEGGQHNEQFF. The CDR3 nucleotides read TGCGGCGTTGAAGGGGGACAGCACAATGAGCAGTTCTTC.

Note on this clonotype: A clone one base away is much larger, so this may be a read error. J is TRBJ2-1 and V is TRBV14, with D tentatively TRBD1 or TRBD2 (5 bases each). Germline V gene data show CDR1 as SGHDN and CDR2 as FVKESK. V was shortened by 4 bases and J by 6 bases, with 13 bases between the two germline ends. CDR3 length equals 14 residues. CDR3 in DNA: TGTGCCAGCAGCCGAGTTTCCGGGGCCAATGAGCAGTTCTTC. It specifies CASSRVSGANEQFF.

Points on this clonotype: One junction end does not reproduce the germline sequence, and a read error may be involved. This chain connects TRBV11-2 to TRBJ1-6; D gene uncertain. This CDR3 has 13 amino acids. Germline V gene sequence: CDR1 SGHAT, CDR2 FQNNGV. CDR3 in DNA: TGTACCAACAGCTTAGATCCTAATTCACCGCTCCACTTT. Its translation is CTNSLDPNSPLHF.

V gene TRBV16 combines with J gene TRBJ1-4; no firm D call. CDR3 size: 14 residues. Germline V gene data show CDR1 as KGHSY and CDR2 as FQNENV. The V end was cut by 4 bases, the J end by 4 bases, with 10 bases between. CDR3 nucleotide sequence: TGTGCCAGCAGCCCGGGCTACCTTAATGAAAAACTGTTTTTT. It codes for CASSPGYLNEKLFF.

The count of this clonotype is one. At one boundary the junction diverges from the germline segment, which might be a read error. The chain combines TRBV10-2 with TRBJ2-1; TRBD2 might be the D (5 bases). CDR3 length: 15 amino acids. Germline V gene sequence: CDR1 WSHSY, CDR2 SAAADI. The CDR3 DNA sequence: TGCGCCGGCAGTGAAGGAGAAGCGGCTTACAATGAGCGGTTCTTC. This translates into CAGSEGEAAYNERFF.

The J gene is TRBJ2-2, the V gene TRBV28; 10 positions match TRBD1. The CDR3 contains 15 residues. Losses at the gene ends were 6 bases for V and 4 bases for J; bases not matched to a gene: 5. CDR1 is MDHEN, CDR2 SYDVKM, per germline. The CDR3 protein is CASSKRTGGTGELFF. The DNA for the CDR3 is TGTGCCAGCAGCAAGCGGACAGGGGGCACCGGGGAGCTGTTTTTT. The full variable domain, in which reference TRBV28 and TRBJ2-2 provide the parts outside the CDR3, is DVKVTQSSRYLVKRTGEKVFLECVQDMDHENMFWYRQDPGLGLRLIYFSYDVKMKEKGDIPEGYSVSREKKERFSLILESASTNQTSMYLCASSKRTGGTGELFFGEGSRLTVL.

The CDR3 sequence: CSVAGTSGKYEQYF. CDR3 bases: TGCAGCGTTGCAGGGACTAGTGGGAAGTATGAACAGTACTTC. The genes are TRBV29-1 and TRBJ2-1; 8 nucleotides match TRBD2. The DNA end favors TRBJ2-7, so the J call may be wrong. Germline loops: CDR1 SQVTM, CDR2 ANQGSEA. The CDR3 sequence is 14 residues long.

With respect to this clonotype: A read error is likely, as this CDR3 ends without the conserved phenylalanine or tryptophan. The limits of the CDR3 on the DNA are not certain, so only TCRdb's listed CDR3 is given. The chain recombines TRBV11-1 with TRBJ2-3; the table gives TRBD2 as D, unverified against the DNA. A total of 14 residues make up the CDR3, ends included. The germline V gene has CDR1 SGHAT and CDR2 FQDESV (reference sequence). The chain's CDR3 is CASSLRQRAGESHI.

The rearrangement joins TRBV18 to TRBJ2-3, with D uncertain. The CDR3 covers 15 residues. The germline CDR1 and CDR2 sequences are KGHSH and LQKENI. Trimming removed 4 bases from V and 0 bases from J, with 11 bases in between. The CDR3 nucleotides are TGTGCCAGCTCACTACAGATTCCTAGCACAGATACGCAGTATTTT. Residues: CASSLQIPSTDTQYF.

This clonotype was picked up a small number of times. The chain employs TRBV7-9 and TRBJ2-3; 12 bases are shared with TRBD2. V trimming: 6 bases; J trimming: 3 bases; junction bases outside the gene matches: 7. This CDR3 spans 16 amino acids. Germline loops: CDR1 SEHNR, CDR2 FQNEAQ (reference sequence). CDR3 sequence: CASRIPGTSGTDTQYF. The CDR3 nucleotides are TGTGCCAGCAGGATACCCGGGACTAGCGGGACAGATACGCAGTATTTT.

The CDR3 nucleotides read TGTGCCAGCAGCTGGATGAGCGGTAACATAGATACGCAGTATTTT. It translates to CASSWMSGNIDTQYF. V is TRBV5-4 and J is TRBJ2-3; tentative D call: TRBD2 (5 bases). The V end lost 3 bases, the J end lost 5 bases, and 16 bases lay between the germline ends. In germline, CDR1 is SGHNT, CDR2 YYREEE (reference sequence). This CDR3 is 15 amino acids long.

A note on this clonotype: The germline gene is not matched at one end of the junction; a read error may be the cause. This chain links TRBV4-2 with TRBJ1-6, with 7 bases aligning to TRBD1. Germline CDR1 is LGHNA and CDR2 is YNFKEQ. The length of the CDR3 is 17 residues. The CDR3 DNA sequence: TGTGCTAGCAGCCTAGACCGGCGCGGGACAGTGTCCTCACCCTTCCACTTT. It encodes CASSLDRRGTVSSPFHF.

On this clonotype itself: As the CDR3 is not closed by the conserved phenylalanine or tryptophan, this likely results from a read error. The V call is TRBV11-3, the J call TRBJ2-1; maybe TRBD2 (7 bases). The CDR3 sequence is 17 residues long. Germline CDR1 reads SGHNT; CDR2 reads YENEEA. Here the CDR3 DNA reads TGTGCCAGAAGCTCCCGGGGGGCGCGGACCATGGGCAATGAGCAGTTCCTA. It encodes CARSSRGARTMGNEQFL.

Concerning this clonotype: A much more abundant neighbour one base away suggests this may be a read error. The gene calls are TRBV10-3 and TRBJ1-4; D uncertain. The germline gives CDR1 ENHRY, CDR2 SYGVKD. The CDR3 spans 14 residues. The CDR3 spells CAISEATTNGKLFF. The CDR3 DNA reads TGTGCCATCAGTGAGGCTACAACTAATGGAAAACTGTTTTTT.

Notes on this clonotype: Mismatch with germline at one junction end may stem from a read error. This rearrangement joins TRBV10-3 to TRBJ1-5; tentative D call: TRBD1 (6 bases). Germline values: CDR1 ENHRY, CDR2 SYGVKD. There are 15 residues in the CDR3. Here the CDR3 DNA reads TGCGCCATCAGTGGATCTTTACAGGGCGGTCAGCCCCAGCATTTT. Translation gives CAISGSLQGGQPQHF.

For the CDR3, the DNA is TGTGCCAGTAGCCTGAGGGGGAGGGGTGGGACAGATACGCAGTATTTT. The encoded protein is CASSLRGRGGTDTQYF. The rearrangement links TRBV5-4 to TRBJ2-3; D perhaps matches TRBD2 (7 bases). The CDR3 has 16 residues. Per the germline V gene, CDR1 is SGHNT and CDR2 is YYREEE (reference sequence). With 8 bases removed from V and 3 bases from J, the gap between germline ends came to 22 bases.

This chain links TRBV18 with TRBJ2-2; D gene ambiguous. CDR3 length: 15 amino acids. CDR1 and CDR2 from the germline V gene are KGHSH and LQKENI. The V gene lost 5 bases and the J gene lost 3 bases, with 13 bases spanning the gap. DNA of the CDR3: TGTGCCAGCTCATTATGGGCGCCGGACACCGGGGAGCTGTTTTTT. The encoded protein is CASSLWAPDTGELFF.